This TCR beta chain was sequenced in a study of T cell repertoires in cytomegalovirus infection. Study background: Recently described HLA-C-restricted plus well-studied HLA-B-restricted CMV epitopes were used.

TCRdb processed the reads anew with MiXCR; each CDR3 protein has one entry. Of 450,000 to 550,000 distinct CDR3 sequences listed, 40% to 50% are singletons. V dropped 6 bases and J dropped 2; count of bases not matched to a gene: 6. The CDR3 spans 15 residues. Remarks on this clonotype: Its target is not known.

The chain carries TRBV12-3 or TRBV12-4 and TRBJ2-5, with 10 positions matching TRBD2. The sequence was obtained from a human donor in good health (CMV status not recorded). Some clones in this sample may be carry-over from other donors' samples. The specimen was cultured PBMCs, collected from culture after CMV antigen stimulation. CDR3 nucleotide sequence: TGTGCCAGCAGAATAGCGGGAGGCCGTCAAGAGACCCAGTACTTC. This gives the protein CASRIAGGRQETQYF.